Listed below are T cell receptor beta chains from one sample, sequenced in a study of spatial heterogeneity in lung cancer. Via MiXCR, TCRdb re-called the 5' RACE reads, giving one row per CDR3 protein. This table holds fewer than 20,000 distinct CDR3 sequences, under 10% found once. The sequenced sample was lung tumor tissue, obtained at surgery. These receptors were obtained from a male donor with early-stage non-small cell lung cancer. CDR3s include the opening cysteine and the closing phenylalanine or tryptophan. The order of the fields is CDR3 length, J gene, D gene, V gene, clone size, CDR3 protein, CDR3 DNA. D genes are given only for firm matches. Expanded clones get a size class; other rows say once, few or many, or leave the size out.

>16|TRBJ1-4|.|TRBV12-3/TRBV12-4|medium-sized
CASSLAAGRTNEKLFF
TGTGCCAGCAGTTTGGCTGCCGGTCGAACTAATGAAAAACTGTTTTTT
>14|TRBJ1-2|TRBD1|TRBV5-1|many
CASSYGTGSYGYTF
TGCGCCAGCAGCTACGGGACAGGTAGCTATGGCTACACCTTC
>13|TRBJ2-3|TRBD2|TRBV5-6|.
CASSWGLADTQYF
TGTGCCAGCAGCTGGGGACTAGCAGATACGCAGTATTTT
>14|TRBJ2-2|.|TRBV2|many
CASSAEGRSGELFF
TGTGCCAGCAGTGCGGAGGGGAGGTCCGGGGAGCTGTTTTTT
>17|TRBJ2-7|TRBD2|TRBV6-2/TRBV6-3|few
CASSGGRSAGESHEQYF
TGTGCCAGCAGCGGCGGGAGGTCGGCAGGGGAAAGCCACGAGCAGTACTTC
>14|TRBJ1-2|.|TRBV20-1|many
CSAPPGGRVRFPWF
TGCAGTGCTCCTCCCGGAGGGAGAGTCCGATTTCCTTGGTTC
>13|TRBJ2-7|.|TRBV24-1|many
CATSDFVGDEQYF
TGTGCCACCAGTGATTTTGTGGGAGACGAGCAGTACTTC
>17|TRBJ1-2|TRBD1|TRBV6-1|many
CASFTGTDRSLRYGYTF
TGTGCCAGCTTTACCGGGACAGATCGTTCATTGCGGTATGGCTACACCTTC
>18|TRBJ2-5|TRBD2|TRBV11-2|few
CASSSSPDLERGAETQYF
TGTGCCAGCAGTTCCTCTCCGGACCTAGAGCGGGGGGCAGAGACCCAGTACTTC
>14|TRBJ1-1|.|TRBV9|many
CASSVGRVNTEAFF
TGTGCCAGCAGCGTTGGGCGTGTGAACACTGAAGCTTTCTTT
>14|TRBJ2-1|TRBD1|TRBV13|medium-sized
CASSIGQGVGEQFF
TGTGCCAGCAGTATAGGACAGGGGGTAGGTGAGCAGTTCTTC
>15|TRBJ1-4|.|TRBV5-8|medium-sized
CASSLANRRTEKLFF
TGTGCCAGCAGCTTGGCCAATAGGCGGACTGAAAAACTGTTTTTT
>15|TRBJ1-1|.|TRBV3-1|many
CASSQGETANTEAFF
TGTGCCAGCAGCCAAGGGGAGACAGCAAACACTGAAGCTTTCTTT
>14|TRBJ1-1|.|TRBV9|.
CASSLGALNTEAFF
TGTGCCAGCAGCCTCGGGGCTTTGAACACTGAAGCTTTCTTT
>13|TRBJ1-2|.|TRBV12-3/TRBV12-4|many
CASSPDGIRGYTF
TGTGCCAGCAGTCCGGACGGAATCAGGGGCTACACCTTC
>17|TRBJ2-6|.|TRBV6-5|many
CASRGGSGASGANVLTF
TGTGCCAGCAGAGGGGGGTCTGGGGCCTCTGGGGCCAACGTCCTGACTTTC
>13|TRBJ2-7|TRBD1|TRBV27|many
CASRGTAAYEQYF
TGTGCCAGCAGGGGGACAGCCGCCTACGAGCAGTACTTC
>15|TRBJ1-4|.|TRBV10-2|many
CASSDSRGTNEKLFF
TGCGCCAGCAGTGACAGTAGGGGAACTAATGAAAAACTGTTTTTT
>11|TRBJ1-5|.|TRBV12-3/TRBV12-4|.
CASSGNQPQNF
TGTGCCAGCAGTGGAAATCAGCCCCAGAATTTT
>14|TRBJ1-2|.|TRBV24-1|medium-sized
CATSGAGENYGYTF
TGTGCCACCAGTGGGGCAGGGGAGAACTATGGCTACACCTTC
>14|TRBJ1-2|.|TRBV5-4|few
CASSWKQGLYGYTF
TGTGCCAGCAGCTGGAAACAGGGTCTCTATGGCTACACCTTC
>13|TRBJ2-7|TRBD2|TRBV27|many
CASSLGLAGEQYF
TGTGCCAGCAGTTTGGGACTAGCTGGCGAGCAGTACTTC